The clone carrying this TCR beta chain was counted a single time. This entry belongs to a study of blood T cells in healthy people across ages. Combining a sample-barcoded 5' primer with a J-beta primer mix, a second PCR ran for roughly 7 to 12 cycles. TCRdb used MiXCR to reprocess the 5' RACE reads, holding one entry per CDR3 protein. The table lists 580,000 or so distinct CDR3 sequences, around 48% of them singletons, with around 24% in the top ten. This CDR3 has 18 residues. In germline, CDR1 is MNHEY, CDR2 SVGAGI. Trimming cost V 0 bases and J 5 bases, with 21 bases left between them. The J gene is TRBJ2-3, the V gene TRBV6-5; TRBD1 might be the D (7 bases). Sequenced sample: blood. This TCR was sampled from a man older than 75 in good health. The DNA for the CDR3 is TGTGCCAGCAGTTACTCGAGGGGTCAGGGGGGAAAAAGAGATACGCAGTATTTT. Its protein is CASSYSRGQGGKRDTQYF.